This entry describes one T cell receptor beta chain. Its antigen remains unknown. The data are from a study of Graves' ophthalmopathy and Graves' hyperthyroidism. Trimming stripped 1 base from V and 2 bases from J, with 14 bases between. Germline CDR1 SGHKS, CDR2 YYEKEE (reference sequence). CDR3 length: 16 amino acids. Scientists amplified the TCR beta CDR3 regions from RNA transcripts. Investigators did first-round RT-PCR with HTBI primers, then second-round multiplex PCR. TCRdb used MiXCR to reprocess the multiplex PCR reads, holding one entry per CDR3 protein. The sample lists 400,000 to 450,000 distinct CDR3 sequences; around 20% were seen once. Study-level findings and limits: Prediction of ophthalmopathy progression reached less than 71% sensitivity and nearly 75% specificity.

The rearrangement links TRBV5-5 to TRBJ2-3; perhaps TRBD2 as D (7 bases). The material sequenced was peripheral blood. The source of this sequence is a woman younger than 35 with stable Graves' hyperthyroidism. CDR3 region: CASSLRRGRDTDTQYF. Written as DNA, the CDR3 is TGTGCCAGCAGCTTGCGGAGGGGGAGGGACACAGATACGCAGTATTTT.